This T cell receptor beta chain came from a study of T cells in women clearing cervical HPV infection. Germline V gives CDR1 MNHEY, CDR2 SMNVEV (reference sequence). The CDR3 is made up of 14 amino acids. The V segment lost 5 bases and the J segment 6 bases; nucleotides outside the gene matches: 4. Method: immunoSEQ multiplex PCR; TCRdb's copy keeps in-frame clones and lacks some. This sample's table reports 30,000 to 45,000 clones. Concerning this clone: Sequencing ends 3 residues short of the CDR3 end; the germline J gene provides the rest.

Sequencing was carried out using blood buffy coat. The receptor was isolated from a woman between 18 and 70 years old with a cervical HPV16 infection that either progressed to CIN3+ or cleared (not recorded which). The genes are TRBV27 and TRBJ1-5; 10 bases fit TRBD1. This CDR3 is CASSTGQGSQPQHF. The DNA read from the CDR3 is TGTGCCAGCAGTACGGGACAGGGGAGTCAGCCC.